The 6 T cell receptor beta chains below all came from one sample that was sequenced in a study of shared clonotypes between healthy human individuals. Libraries were prepared by immunoSEQ multiplex PCR; TCRdb keeps only in-frame clonotypes and omits some of them. The sample lists more than 2 million clones; about 93% were seen once. Naive CD8 cells, CD45RO-negative and positively selected for CCR7, excluded terminally differentiated effector memory CD45RA+ cells. The specimen was naive CD8+ T cells from PBMCs. The receptor source for this set is a man between 18 and 35 years old in good health. Some clones in this sample may be carry-over from other donors' samples.

The chain recombines TRBV6-1 with TRBJ2-7, with TRBD2 matching 10 bases. V was pared by 1 base and J by 0 bases, with 6 bases of the junction left unmatched. Looked up from germline, CDR1 is MNHNS and CDR2 is SASEGT. This CDR3 is 17 amino acids long. This CDR3 is CASSEGNGLAASYEQYF. CDR3 sequence (DNA): TGTGCCAGCAGTGAAGGCAACGGACTAGCGGCCTCCTACGAGCAGTACTTC.

The V and J genes are TRBV15 and TRBJ2-5; 7 bases align to TRBD2. V was clipped by 5 bases and J by 3 bases; unmatched bases: 12. The germline gives CDR1 LNHNV, CDR2 YYDKDF (reference sequence). This CDR3 contains 16 residues. The CDR3 sequence: CATSRGEGTSKETQYF. For the CDR3, the DNA is TGTGCCACCAGCCGAGGGGAGGGCACAAGCAAAGAGACCCAGTACTTC.

This chain links TRBV4-1 with TRBJ2-1; D perhaps matches TRBD2 (6 bases). Germline CDR1 MGHRA, CDR2 YSYEKL. Trimming took 0 bases from V and 10 from J, leaving 13 bases between them. The CDR3 is 14 residues long. The CDR3 DNA is TGCGCCAGCAGCCAAGATTCGACTAGTGGGGAGCAGTTCTTC. It is translated as CASSQDSTSGEQFF.

CDR3 nucleotide sequence: TGTGCCAGCTCACCACCCAGACTAGCGGGAGAAATAGGTGAGCAGTTCTTC. It codes for CASSPPRLAGEIGEQFF. The chain carries TRBV18 and TRBJ2-1; TRBD2 aligns across 12 bases. This CDR3 has 17 residues. J was trimmed by 9 bases and V by 0 bases; bases with no gene match: 9. CDR1 and CDR2 (germline): KGHSH, LQKENI.

This chain joins TRBV9 and TRBJ2-2; D is possibly TRBD1 or TRBD2 (6 bases each). Germline CDR1 reads SGDLS; CDR2 reads YYNGEE. Trimming pared 7 bases from V and 4 bases from J, leaving 14 bases between. CDR3 size: 14 residues. The CDR3 is CASLDRRGTGELFF. CDR3 DNA sequence: TGTGCCAGCTTAGACAGGAGGGGCACCGGGGAGCTGTTTTTT. Using reference TRBV9 and TRBJ2-2 for the parts outside the CDR3, the full variable domain is DSGVTQTPKHLITATGQRVTLRCSPRSGDLSVYWYQQSLDQGLQFLIQYYNGEERAKGNILERFSAQQFPDLHSELNLSSLELGDSALYFCASLDRRGTGELFFGEGSRLTVL.

This rearrangement joins TRBV28 to TRBJ2-7; TRBD2 matches 10 bases. The germline V gene encodes CDR1 MDHEN and CDR2 SYDVKM. V dropped 6 bases and J dropped 7; count of bases not matched to a gene: 12. The CDR3 consists of 15 residues. CDR3 residues: CASSKILAGVGEQYF. The DNA for the CDR3 is TGTGCCAGCAGCAAGATTCTAGCGGGAGTCGGGGAGCAGTACTTC.